The 32 T cell receptor beta chains below all came from one sample that was sequenced in a study of beta chain features in type 1 diabetes. The whole isolated RNA underwent reverse transcription, so sequencing captured expressed TCRB transcripts. Using immunoSEQ multiplex PCR, the repertoire was profiled, and TCRdb retains in-frame clones only, with some absent. The table includes around 160,000 clones, roughly 50% detected once. Material for sequencing was Tregs from blood. These receptors originate from a young man in good health.

The gene calls are TRBV13 and TRBJ2-7, with D unclear. The CDR3 runs 11 residues. Germline CDR1 is PRHDT and CDR2 is FYEKMQ (reference sequence). V lost 3 bases and J lost 6, with 6 bases in between. The CDR3 DNA is TGTGCCAGCAGCTTGAACGGCGAGCAGTACTTC. It specifies CASSLNGEQYF.

The CDR3 DNA is TGTGCCAGCAGCCCCTTGCGGGGTGGCACTGAAGCTTTCTTT. The encoded protein is CASSPLRGGTEAFF. V usage is TRBV7-9 and J usage is TRBJ1-1; unclear D gene. Germline CDR1 SEHNR, CDR2 FQNEAQ (reference sequence). CDR3 length: 14 residues. Trimming cost V 5 bases and J 4 bases, with 14 bases left between them.

Here the CDR3 reads CASSSPGQGFNEQFF. The CDR3 nucleotides are TGTGCCAGCAGTTCCCCGGGACAGGGCTTCAATGAGCAGTTCTTC. The chain recombines TRBV28 with TRBJ2-1, with 9 bases fitting TRBD1. The CDR3 has 15 residues. J was trimmed by 6 bases and V by 4 bases; bases with no gene match: 7. Germline CDR1 reads MDHEN; CDR2 reads SYDVKM.

The chain is built from TRBV7-2 and TRBJ2-3; D is unclear. The CDR3 totals 15 residues. V lost 0 bases, J lost 1 base, and 8 bases lay in between. Germline V CDR1 and CDR2: SGHTA, FQGNSA. The CDR3 DNA sequence: TGTGCCAGCAGCTTAGCCGGCGGTCGCACAGATACGCAGTATTTT. Protein sequence: CASSLAGGRTDTQYF.

This clone occurred a few times. The J gene is TRBJ2-7, the V gene TRBV10-2; D is unresolved. Trimming removed 6 bases at V and 3 bases at J, with 9 bases between. CDR3 length equals 12 residues. Germline V gives CDR1 WSHSY, CDR2 SAAADI. CDR3 nucleotide sequence: TGCGCCAGCAGCACAGTAAACTACGAGCAGTACTTC. This codes for CASSTVNYEQYF.

J is TRBJ1-1 and V is TRBV30, with D perhaps TRBD1 (6 bases). Germline V gene sequence: CDR1 GTSNPN, CDR2 SVGIG (reference sequence). Trimming shortened V by 1 base and J by 3 bases, and 21 bases separated the two germline ends. The CDR3 totals 17 residues. The CDR3 coding sequence is TGTGCCTGGAGTGCAGGGGATGTTTGGGGATCGGACACTGAAGCTTTCTTT. As protein: CAWSAGDVWGSDTEAFF.

This clone was counted between two and nine times. The rearrangement uses TRBV27 and TRBJ1-2, with a tentative D call TRBD1 (6 bases). Trimming stripped 3 bases from V and 8 bases from J, with 13 bases between. Germline V CDR1 and CDR2: MNHEY, SMNVEV (reference sequence). This CDR3 has 13 amino acids. The CDR3 region is CASSFQGIGGYTF. In nucleotides, the CDR3 is TGTGCCAGCAGTTTTCAGGGGATAGGCGGCTACACCTTC.

V and J are TRBV5-6 and TRBJ2-7, with 8 bases identical to TRBD2. Unmatched junction bases numbered 13, after V lost 0 bases and J lost 5 bases. Germline CDR1 and CDR2: SGHDT and YYEEEE. The CDR3 spans 17 residues. DNA for the CDR3: TGTGCCAGCAGCTTGGTATGGGGCGGGGGGCACGCCAACGAGCAGTACTTC. It encodes CASSLVWGGGHANEQYF. Looking up the rest from reference TRBV5-6 and TRBJ2-7 gives the full variable domain: DAGVTQSPTHLIKTRGQQVTLRCSPKSGHDTVSWYQQALGQGPQFIFQYYEEEERQRGNFPDRFSGHQFPNYSSELNVNALLLGDSALYLCASSLVWGGGHANEQYFGPGTRLTVT.

The chain employs TRBV6-6 and TRBJ1-2; no definite D call. The CDR3 spans 16 residues. Germline V gives CDR1 MNHNY, CDR2 SVGAGI (reference sequence). V shed 0 bases and J shed 4 bases, with 15 bases lying between them. CDR3 in amino acids: CASSYSTGTAGYGYTF. The CDR3 DNA reads as TGTGCCAGCAGTTACTCGACGGGAACGGCTGGCTATGGCTACACCTTC.

The rearrangement links TRBV10-3 to TRBJ2-5, with D perhaps matching TRBD2 (6 bases). Germline-derived CDR1 and CDR2 are ENHRY and SYGVKD. This CDR3 is built from 18 residues. V was shortened by 0 bases and J by 2 bases, with 19 bases between the two germline ends. CDR3 sequence (DNA): TGTGCCATCAGTGAGTCTGCGACTAGATTCCGGGATCAAGAGACCCAGTACTTC. Its protein is CAISESATRFRDQETQYF.

A few counts support this clone. The rearrangement links TRBV28 to TRBJ2-7; D is ambiguous. The CDR3 length is 13 residues. Per the germline V gene, CDR1 is MDHEN and CDR2 is SYDVKM. V lost 7 bases and J lost 0, with 10 bases in between. CDR3 protein: CASMGQVSYEQYF. In nucleotides, the CDR3 is TGTGCCAGCATGGGTCAGGTCTCCTACGAGCAGTACTTC.

The chain uses TRBV7-3 and TRBJ2-3, with 7 bases fitting TRBD1. Germline V CDR1 and CDR2: SGHTA, FQGTGA. The ends lost 5 bases at V and 2 bases at J; junction bases unmatched: 4. The CDR3 spans 14 residues. The CDR3 DNA reads as TGTGCCAGCAGCAGGGGACAGATCACAGATACGCAGTATTTT. As protein: CASSRGQITDTQYF.

This chain links TRBV11-2 with TRBJ2-1; the match to TRBD2 covers 7 bases. Germline-derived CDR1 and CDR2 are SGHAT and FQNNGV. The CDR3 loop spans 18 amino acids. The trim removed 3 bases at V and 0 bases at J, leaving 11 bases unmatched. The CDR3 sequence is CASSFLVFGGSSYNEQFF. CDR3 sequence (DNA): TGTGCCAGCAGCTTTCTGGTTTTCGGGGGGAGCTCCTACAATGAGCAGTTCTTC. Filled out from reference TRBV11-2 and TRBJ2-1, the complete variable domain reads EAGVAQSPRYKIIEKRQSVAFWCNPISGHATLYWYQQILGQGPKLLIQFQNNGVVDDSQLPKDRFSAERLKGVDSTLKIQPAKLEDSAVYLCASSFLVFGGSSYNEQFFGPGTRLTVL.

The chain uses TRBV13 and TRBJ2-7; D is perhaps TRBD2 (5 bases). CDR3 length equals 16 residues. CDR1 and CDR2 from the germline V gene are PRHDT and FYEKMQ (reference sequence). Trimming left V 0 bases short and J 4 bases short, with 16 bases between. The CDR3 sequence: CASSLGTSGYGYEQYF. CDR3 in DNA: TGTGCCAGCAGCTTAGGAACATCGGGGTACGGATACGAGCAGTACTTC.

The V and J genes are TRBV12-5 and TRBJ1-2; possible D gene TRBD1, 6 bases. The CDR3 is 14 residues long. Trimming took off 2 bases at V and 4 bases at J, with 11 bases between the two ends. Germline V CDR1 and CDR2: LGHNT, FRNRAP. The CDR3 DNA reads as TGTGCTAGTGGTTTGCATACAGGGACCTATGGCTACACCTTC. Translated, it gives CASGLHTGTYGYTF.

The chain carries TRBV18 and TRBJ1-2; D is undetermined. Germline CDR1 and CDR2: KGHSH and LQKENI. V lost 3 bases and J lost 6, with 11 bases in between. The CDR3 sequence is 13 residues long. DNA for the CDR3: TGTGCCAGCTCACCCACGGCGGCGGATGGCTACACCTTC. This codes for CASSPTAADGYTF.

This chain connects TRBV5-1 to TRBJ2-2, with TRBD2 identical over 9 bases. The germline V gene has CDR1 SGHRS and CDR2 YFSETQ. Unmatched junction bases numbered 8, after V lost 0 bases and J lost 2 bases. The CDR3 has 18 amino acids. The CDR3 spells CASSLAFLAGINTGELFF. CDR3 DNA sequence: TGCGCCAGCAGCTTGGCCTTCCTAGCGGGGATCAACACCGGGGAGCTGTTTTTT.

CDR3 in DNA: TGTGCCAGCAGCACTGACAGCTCCTACGAGCAGTACTTC. Translation: CASSTDSSYEQYF. This chain joins TRBV7-9 and TRBJ2-7; D is perhaps TRBD1 (5 bases). This CDR3 region has 13 residues. V shed 5 bases and J shed 0 bases, with 8 bases lying between them. Germline V gene lookup returns CDR1 SEHNR and CDR2 FQNEAQ (reference sequence).

The chain employs TRBV1 and TRBJ2-7; the listed D gene, TRBD2, was not tested against the DNA. TRBV1 is reported as a pseudogene. This CDR3 spans 15 amino acids. As DNA, the CDR3 is TGCACCAGCAGCCAAGATCATAGAACCTTCTACGAGCAGTACTTC. Amino acids: CTSSQDHRTFYEQYF.

This clone appeared a few times. The chain combines TRBV7-2 with TRBJ2-2, with a possible D match to TRBD1 (5 bases). Germline CDR1 SGHTA, CDR2 FQGNSA. The CDR3 is made up of 16 amino acids. Trimming took off 3 bases at V and 0 bases at J, with 11 bases between the two ends. CDR3 nucleotide sequence: TGTGCCAGCAGCTTCACAGGACCCCCGAACACCGGGGAGCTGTTTTTT. It translates to CASSFTGPPNTGELFF.

The V gene is TRBV6-5, the J gene TRBJ2-3; maybe TRBD2 (6 bases). CDR3 length equals 11 residues. V lost 6 bases, J lost 6 bases, and 7 bases lay in between. Germline V gives CDR1 MNHEY, CDR2 SVGAGI. CDR3 sequence: CASSLADTQYF. In nucleotides, the CDR3 is TGTGCCAGCAGCCTAGCGGATACGCAGTATTTT.

This clone is a singleton in its sample. This sequence joins TRBV9 and TRBJ2-7, with D maybe TRBD2 (7 bases). V lost 4 bases to trimming and J lost 4 bases, with 18 bases between them. Looked up from germline, CDR1 is SGDLS and CDR2 is YYNGEE. The CDR3 runs to 15 residues. This CDR3 is CASSPRGAGVYEQYF. The CDR3 nucleotides are TGTGCCAGCAGCCCCCGGGGGGCAGGGGTTTACGAGCAGTACTTC.

The rearrangement joins TRBV9 to TRBJ2-3, with TRBD2 matching over 7 bases. Germline V lookup: CDR1 SGDLS, CDR2 YYNGEE. This CDR3 has 14 amino acids. The ends lost 3 bases at V and 2 bases at J; junction bases unmatched: 3. The CDR3 protein is CASSELAVTDTQYF. CDR3 nucleotide sequence: TGTGCCAGCAGCGAGCTAGCGGTCACAGATACGCAGTATTTT.

The chain carries TRBV19 and TRBJ1-2, with 8 bases matching TRBD1. Trimming at V came to 5 bases and at J to 4 bases, leaving 6 bases not matched to a gene. The CDR3 spans 14 residues. CDR1 and CDR2 (germline): LNHDA, SQIVND (reference sequence). CDR3 in DNA: TGTGCCAGTAGTCGGGACAGGAGAGGCTATGGCTACACCTTC. It codes for CASSRDRRGYGYTF.

The chain carries TRBV18 and TRBJ1-1; possible D gene TRBD1, 5 bases. The CDR3 runs 14 residues. The germline V gene encodes CDR1 KGHSH and CDR2 LQKENI. V lost 2 bases and J 0 bases, leaving 7 bases between the germline ends. The CDR3 DNA is TGTGCCAGCTCACCAACGGGGGTGAACACTGAAGCTTTCTTT. The encoded protein is CASSPTGVNTEAFF.

This clone was seen a few times. In DNA, the CDR3 is TGTGCCAGCAGCTTAATGGGCGTAGCGGGGGGGTTCTACGAGCAGTACTTC. It yields the protein CASSLMGVAGGFYEQYF. This chain connects TRBV7-3 to TRBJ2-7; TRBD2 aligns across 11 bases. V was pared by 1 base and J by 3 bases, with 8 bases of the junction left unmatched. The CDR3 consists of 17 residues. CDR1 SGHTA and CDR2 FQGTGA come from the germline V gene.

This clone has just a few counts. The chain recombines TRBV18 with TRBJ1-2; the D is unclear. Germline V lookup: CDR1 KGHSH, CDR2 LQKENI. Between the trimmed V and J ends, which lost 3 bases and 8 bases, there was a span of 7 bases. The CDR3 contains 11 residues. The chain's CDR3 is CASSPRYGYTF. CDR3 DNA sequence: TGTGCCAGCTCACCCCGCTACGGCTACACCTTC.

As for this clone: The same CDR3 also results from other DNA sequences found in this sample. V and J are TRBV5-1 and TRBJ2-5; a possible D gene is TRBD1 (6 bases). The CDR3 sequence is 13 residues long. Germline V gene data show CDR1 as SGHRS and CDR2 as YFSETQ. V lost 1 base and J 3 bases, leaving 7 bases between the germline ends. CDR3 protein: CASSLRTEETQYF. CDR3 DNA sequence: TGCGCCAGCAGCTTGAGGACAGAAGAGACCCAGTACTTC.

This chain uses TRBV6-6 with TRBJ1-2; a weak D match, TRBD1 (6 bases). V was clipped by 5 bases and J by 4 bases, with 11 bases between them. The CDR3 is made up of 13 amino acids. Germline CDR1 is MNHNY and CDR2 is SVGAGI (reference sequence). This chain's CDR3 is CASSERGGYGYTF. CDR3 nucleotides: TGTGCCAGCAGTGAGAGGGGGGGCTATGGCTACACCTTC.

There are a few counts of this clone. The chain is built from TRBV7-2 and TRBJ2-1; D might be TRBD1 (6 bases). There are 13 residues in the CDR3. V lost 4 bases and J lost 6, with 10 bases in between. The germline V gene has CDR1 SGHTA and CDR2 FQGNSA. The CDR3 reads CASSSQGFNEQFF. DNA of the CDR3: TGTGCCAGCAGCTCACAGGGTTTCAATGAGCAGTTCTTC.

The rearrangement links TRBV29-1 to TRBJ2-6; 8 nucleotides line up with TRBD2. Germline-derived CDR1 and CDR2 are SQVTM and ANQGSEA. CDR3 length: 17 residues. J lost 1 base, V lost 3 bases, and 8 bases had no gene match. The CDR3 reads CSVEGAGGASGANVLTF. CDR3 in DNA: TGCAGCGTTGAGGGCGCCGGGGGGGCTTCTGGGGCCAACGTCCTGACTTTC.

The chain joins TRBV9 to TRBJ2-7; 7 nucleotides agree with TRBD2. This CDR3 region has 15 residues. From germline, CDR1 is SGDLS and CDR2 YYNGEE. Unmatched junction bases numbered 9, after V lost 0 bases and J lost 6 bases. The CDR3 protein is CASSVVGGLMGEQYF. CDR3 DNA: TGTGCCAGCAGCGTAGTTGGGGGACTAATGGGCGAGCAGTACTTC. Based on the CDR3 plus reference TRBV9 and TRBJ2-7, the full variable domain is DSGVTQTPKHLITATGQRVTLRCSPRSGDLSVYWYQQSLDQGLQFLIQYYNGEERAKGNILERFSAQQFPDLHSELNLSSLELGDSALYFCASSVVGGLMGEQYFGPGTRLTVT.